Listed below are T cell receptor beta chains from one sample, sequenced in a study of shared clonotypes between healthy human individuals. Assay: immunoSEQ multiplex PCR; the TCRdb copy retains only in-frame clones and omits some. Altogether 2 million to 2.5 million clones are present, almost 96% being singletons, with the ten largest covering about 0.13%. The sequenced material came from naive CD4+ T cells sorted from blood. These receptors all stem from a man younger than 35 in good health. The CDR3 runs from the conserved cysteine through the conserved F or W.

j_call v_call cdr3_aa
TRBJ1-5 TRBV4-1 CASSLGRGSNQPQHF
TRBJ1-3 TRBV6-5 CASRAWGGNRNTIYF
TRBJ2-7 TRBV6-5 CASSSGTGSYEQYF
TRBJ2-4 TRBV4-1 CASKGLGENIQYF
TRBJ1-1 TRBV11-2 CASSLSPWDTEAFF
TRBJ1-1 TRBV10-3 CAIRSTGITEAFF
TRBJ1-6 TRBV19 CASSNREDNSPLHF
TRBJ2-7 TRBV5-1 CASSPEGPGAYEQYF
TRBJ2-3 TRBV2 CASTTGLDTQYF
TRBJ1-1 TRBV2 CASRGTGEWYTEAFF
TRBJ2-3 TRBV9 CASSDGQGRTDTQYF
TRBJ1-1 TRBV30 CAWSPQSTAEAFF
TRBJ2-7 TRBV7-2 CASSSSSPYEQYF
TRBJ2-7 TRBV28 CASKGGYEQYF
TRBJ1-1 TRBV7-9 CASSLKGRDSLPNTEAFF
TRBJ1-2 TRBV6-6 CASSYSSWGVYGYTF
TRBJ2-1 TRBV19 CASSNRAGGQYNEQFF
TRBJ2-3 TRBV7-2 CASSSVYRADTQYF
TRBJ2-3 TRBV7-7 CASSRSGGGGDTQYF
TRBJ1-4 TRBV12-2 CASRFGAEKTNEKLFF
TRBJ2-7 TRBV25-1 CASSGGREKDYYEQYF
TRBJ2-3 TRBV10-2 CASSDLAGGRTDTQYF
TRBJ2-4 TRBV9 CASSVGGDWSLGKNIQYF
TRBJ1-5 TRBV5-1 CASSLDGYSNQPQHF
TRBJ2-7 TRBV5-6 CASLRTGAPYEQYF
TRBJ2-2 TRBV10-3 CAISRAGTRDTGELFF
TRBJ2-7 TRBV18 CASSPTSGSLNEQYF
TRBJ1-4 TRBV5-1 CASSLGQLDTNEKLFF
TRBJ2-5 TRBV6-6 CPQLTQETQYF
TRBJ1-3 TRBV6-1 CASSDGGLRSGNTIYF
TRBJ2-7 TRBV2 CASSERAYEQYF
TRBJ1-5 TRBV4-3 CASSQQLVNQPQHF
TRBJ2-3 TRBV10-3 CAISGGRTDTQYF
TRBJ2-4 TRBV2 CASSVEGKNIQYF
TRBJ2-7 TRBV7-2 CASSRRLVYEQYF
TRBJ2-2 TRBV30 CAWSTLRGSVTGELFF
TRBJ1-4 TRBV18 CASRGQQATNEKLFF
TRBJ1-1 TRBV6-1 CASSAGPNTEAFF
TRBJ2-5 TRBV5-1 CASSFNPAGVEETQYF
TRBJ2-5 TRBV25-1 CASSESILQETQYF
TRBJ1-2 TRBV28 CASSTMINYGYTF
TRBJ2-2 TRBV7-9 CASRTAGGDTGELFF
TRBJ1-1 TRBV2 CASSTGTWRTEAFF
TRBJ1-4 TRBV6-5 CASSYGGLQEKLFF
TRBJ2-7 TRBV9 CASSSSGTADSYEQYF
TRBJ2-7 TRBV4-1 CASSRASSYEQYF
TRBJ2-4 TRBV6-5 CASSYSQLAGRNIQYF
TRBJ2-1 TRBV9 CASSARQAFSYNEQFF